The rows below give T cell receptor beta chains drawn from one sample of a study of blood T cell repertoires in COVID-19. Sequenced by immunoSEQ multiplex PCR; TCRdb stores in-frame clones only, minus some. The data show 61,000 or so clones, with approximately 79% seen just once and around 6% held by the top ten. Input material: peripheral blood. All receptors come from a woman between 65 and 79 years old with acute or convalescent COVID-19. CDR3s include the opening cysteine and the closing phenylalanine or tryptophan. The D gene is left open where the match is weak. For some rows the clone size is stated as once, few or many, or as a class when expanded; others skip it.

J gene: TRBJ2-5; D gene: TRBD1; clone size: .; V gene: TRBV29-1; CDR3 protein: CSAPGDRGKRETQYF; CDR3 DNA: TGCAGCGCCCCTGGGGACAGGGGGAAGAGGGAGACCCAGTACTTC
J gene: TRBJ1-1; D gene: TRBD1; clone size: .; V gene: TRBV2; CDR3 protein: CASSRDRLEAFF; CDR3 DNA: TGTGCCAGCAGTCGGGACAGACTTGAAGCTTTCTTT
J gene: TRBJ2-1; D gene: TRBD2; clone size: .; V gene: TRBV6-6; CDR3 protein: CASSSTSPSYNEQFF; CDR3 DNA: TGTGCCAGCAGTTCGACTAGCCCTTCCTACAATGAGCAGTTCTTC
J gene: TRBJ1-1; D gene: .; clone size: .; V gene: TRBV2; CDR3 protein: CASNTGRAEAFF; CDR3 DNA: TGTGCCAGCAACACAGGGCGGGCTGAAGCTTTCTTT
J gene: TRBJ2-7; D gene: .; clone size: .; V gene: TRBV15; CDR3 protein: CATSRDWIGGRMLYEQYF; CDR3 DNA: TGTGCCACCAGCAGAGATTGGATCGGGGGACGGATGCTATACGAGCAGTACTTC
J gene: TRBJ2-7; D gene: .; clone size: .; V gene: TRBV23-1; CDR3 protein: CASSRGNIHSSSYEQYF; CDR3 DNA: TGCGCCAGCAGTCGCGGAAACATACATAGTAGCTCCTACGAGCAGTACTTC
J gene: TRBJ2-7; D gene: TRBD2; clone size: .; V gene: TRBV6-2/TRBV6-3; CDR3 protein: CASSPPTSGGASYEQYF; CDR3 DNA: TGTGCCAGCAGTCCACCAACTAGCGGGGGGGCCTCCTACGAGCAGTACTTC
J gene: TRBJ1-1; D gene: .; clone size: .; V gene: TRBV5-4; CDR3 protein: CASTKGTTDEAFF; CDR3 DNA: TGTGCCAGCACCAAAGGGACAACCGATGAAGCTTTCTTT
J gene: TRBJ2-3; D gene: .; clone size: once; V gene: TRBV5-1; CDR3 protein: CASSEGTSNQDTQYF; CDR3 DNA: TGCGCCAGCAGCGAGGGAACCAGTAATCAAGATACGCAGTATTTT
J gene: TRBJ1-5; D gene: .; clone size: .; V gene: TRBV5-4; CDR3 protein: CASSLDGAGQYQPQHF; CDR3 DNA: TGTGCCAGCAGTCTTGATGGGGCAGGCCAATATCAGCCCCAGCATTTT
J gene: TRBJ2-7; D gene: .; clone size: .; V gene: TRBV19; CDR3 protein: CASSIMGGSYEQYF; CDR3 DNA: TGTGCCAGTAGTATAATGGGGGGATCGTACGAGCAGTACTTC
J gene: TRBJ2-5; D gene: .; clone size: .; V gene: TRBV10-3; CDR3 protein: CAISVGETQYF; CDR3 DNA: TGTGCCATCAGTGTCGGGGAGACCCAGTACTTC
J gene: TRBJ1-6; D gene: TRBD1; clone size: few; V gene: TRBV7-8; CDR3 protein: CASSPGTGVGYNSPLHF; CDR3 DNA: TGTGCCAGCAGCCCCGGGACAGGGGTCGGTTACAATTCACCCCTCCACTTT
J gene: TRBJ1-1; D gene: .; clone size: many; V gene: TRBV6-5; CDR3 protein: CASSYWQNTEAFF; CDR3 DNA: TGTGCCAGCAGTTACTGGCAGAACACTGAAGCTTTCTTT
J gene: TRBJ2-2; D gene: .; clone size: .; V gene: TRBV4-2; CDR3 protein: CASSRGAGTGELFF; CDR3 DNA: TGTGCCAGCAGTCGCGGGGCAGGGACCGGGGAGCTGTTTTTT
J gene: TRBJ2-7; D gene: TRBD2; clone size: .; V gene: TRBV2; CDR3 protein: CASMSGGAEQYF; CDR3 DNA: TGTGCCAGCATGAGCGGGGGGGCTGAGCAGTACTTC
J gene: TRBJ2-2; D gene: TRBD1; clone size: .; V gene: TRBV5-4; CDR3 protein: CASSFRQGTGELFF; CDR3 DNA: TGTGCCAGCAGCTTTAGACAGGGGACCGGGGAGCTGTTTTTT
J gene: TRBJ2-5; D gene: .; clone size: .; V gene: TRBV1; CDR3 protein: CTSSQDSVGGGTQYF; CDR3 DNA: .
J gene: TRBJ1-5; D gene: .; clone size: .; V gene: TRBV3-1/TRBV3-2; CDR3 protein: CASSPRAGQGNQPQHF; CDR3 DNA: TGTGCCAGCAGCCCTCGCGCAGGCCAGGGGAATCAGCCCCAGCATTTT
J gene: TRBJ2-3; D gene: TRBD2; clone size: .; V gene: TRBV5-1; CDR3 protein: CASSFIAGGPGGTQYF; CDR3 DNA: TGCGCCAGCAGCTTCATAGCGGGGGGCCCCGGAGGGACGCAGTATTTT
J gene: TRBJ1-2; D gene: TRBD1; clone size: once; V gene: TRBV18; CDR3 protein: CASSPRGALQGAQGYGYTF; CDR3 DNA: TGTGCCAGCTCACCCCGGGGGGCCTTACAGGGGGCGCAAGGCTATGGCTACACCTTC
J gene: TRBJ2-7; D gene: TRBD1; clone size: .; V gene: TRBV7-8; CDR3 protein: CASSLRDRGPYEQYF; CDR3 DNA: TGTGCCAGCAGCTTGAGGGACAGGGGGCCCTACGAGCAGTACTTC
J gene: TRBJ1-3; D gene: TRBD1; clone size: .; V gene: TRBV5-1; CDR3 protein: CASSPRDRFGNTIYF; CDR3 DNA: TGCGCCAGCAGCCCGAGGGACAGATTTGGAAACACCATATATTTT
J gene: TRBJ1-1; D gene: TRBD1; clone size: once; V gene: TRBV5-6; CDR3 protein: CASSSPGQANTEAFF; CDR3 DNA: TGTGCCAGCAGCTCACCGGGACAGGCTAACACTGAAGCTTTCTTT
J gene: TRBJ1-6; D gene: .; clone size: .; V gene: TRBV7-2; CDR3 protein: CASRYYSAPNPPLHF; CDR3 DNA: TGTGCCAGCAGGTACTACTCGGCACCTAATCCACCCCTCCACTTT
J gene: TRBJ1-2; D gene: TRBD1; clone size: .; V gene: TRBV19; CDR3 protein: CASSNTRGREGGYTF; CDR3 DNA: TGTGCCAGTAGTAACACCAGGGGGCGCGAAGGCGGCTACACCTTC
J gene: TRBJ2-5; D gene: TRBD2; clone size: .; V gene: TRBV28; CDR3 protein: CASTPFGWGTSGQETQYF; CDR3 DNA: TGTGCCAGCACCCCCTTTGGGTGGGGGACTAGCGGTCAAGAGACCCAGTACTTC
J gene: TRBJ2-2; D gene: TRBD1; clone size: .; V gene: TRBV6-2/TRBV6-3; CDR3 protein: CASSYHRSTGLAGELFF; CDR3 DNA: TGTGCCAGCAGTTACCACCGGTCGACAGGGCTGGCCGGGGAGCTGTTTTTT
J gene: TRBJ1-6; D gene: .; clone size: .; V gene: TRBV25-1; CDR3 protein: CASSVTGMGKYSPLHF; CDR3 DNA: TGTGCCAGCAGTGTCACGGGAATGGGGAAGTATTCACCCCTCCACTTT
J gene: TRBJ2-3; D gene: TRBD2; clone size: .; V gene: TRBV10-2; CDR3 protein: CASTLVAGGSTDTQYF; CDR3 DNA: TGCGCCAGCACCTTGGTGGCGGGGGGATCCACAGATACGCAGTATTTT
J gene: TRBJ2-7; D gene: TRBD1; clone size: few; V gene: TRBV12-3/TRBV12-4; CDR3 protein: CASSYRDRQYF; CDR3 DNA: TGTGCCAGCAGTTACAGGGACAGGCAGTACTTC
J gene: TRBJ2-1; D gene: .; clone size: .; V gene: TRBV11-3; CDR3 protein: CASSELVLNEQFF; CDR3 DNA: TGTGCCAGCAGCGAACTAGTGCTCAATGAGCAGTTCTTC
J gene: TRBJ2-5; D gene: .; clone size: .; V gene: TRBV6-2/TRBV6-3; CDR3 protein: CASSFGQRSAQYF; CDR3 DNA: TGTGCCAGCAGTTTCGGACAGCGCAGTGCCCAGTACTTC
J gene: TRBJ1-2; D gene: .; clone size: .; V gene: TRBV5-1; CDR3 protein: CASRIDVQGYGYTF; CDR3 DNA: TGCGCCAGCAGAATTGACGTGCAGGGCTATGGCTACACCTTC
J gene: TRBJ1-4; D gene: .; clone size: .; V gene: TRBV18; CDR3 protein: CASSPPAEKLFF; CDR3 DNA: TGTGCCAGCTCACCACCGGCTGAAAAACTGTTTTTT
J gene: TRBJ2-1; D gene: .; clone size: once; V gene: TRBV6-5; CDR3 protein: CASRVSLGVSEQFF; CDR3 DNA: TGTGCCAGCAGAGTCTCCCTAGGCGTCAGTGAGCAGTTCTTC
J gene: TRBJ1-3; D gene: .; clone size: .; V gene: TRBV28; CDR3 protein: CASNEVYSGNTIYF; CDR3 DNA: TGTGCCAGCAATGAAGTCTACTCTGGAAACACCATATATTTT
J gene: TRBJ2-7; D gene: TRBD1; clone size: few; V gene: TRBV2; CDR3 protein: CASVPDRTAYEQYF; CDR3 DNA: TGTGCCAGCGTCCCGGACAGGACAGCCTACGAGCAGTACTTC
J gene: TRBJ1-1; D gene: TRBD1; clone size: .; V gene: TRBV19; CDR3 protein: CASSIETGANTEAFF; CDR3 DNA: TGTGCCAGTAGTATTGAGACAGGGGCGAACACTGAAGCTTTCTTT
J gene: TRBJ1-4; D gene: .; clone size: .; V gene: TRBV6-6; CDR3 protein: CASSPGGRTGVRF; CDR3 DNA: TGTGCCAGCAGCCCGGGAGGACGAACCGGGGTTAGGTTT